Below are 9 T cell receptor beta chains sequenced from a single sample in a study of T cells in Graves' hyperthyroidism and ophthalmopathy. From RNA transcripts, TCR beta CDR3 regions were amplified. With the HTBI primer set, the TCR CDR3 went through a first round of RT-PCR. One entry per CDR3 protein, called by TCRdb with MiXCR from the multiplex PCR reads. The table includes roughly 700,000 distinct CDR3 sequences, roughly a sixth detected once. Source material: blood. All receptors come from a man between 50 and 59 years old with Graves' hyperthyroidism.

This clonotype was counted ten times or more. The chain has TRBV29-1 and TRBJ2-2, with a possible D match to TRBD1 (6 bases). The germline V gene has CDR1 SQVTM and CDR2 ANQGSEA. Trimming pared 6 bases from V and 0 bases from J, leaving 8 bases between. The CDR3 totals 13 residues. The CDR3 here is CSVDRANTGELFF. The CDR3 DNA sequence: TGCAGCGTGGACAGAGCGAACACCGGGGAGCTGTTTTTT.

There are many counts of this clonotype. The CDR3 loop reads CASSYQGQGFSGANVLTF. The CDR3 DNA reads TGTGCCAGCAGTTACCAGGGGCAGGGATTCTCTGGGGCCAACGTCCTGACTTTC. The chain employs TRBV6-5 and TRBJ2-6, with D maybe TRBD1 (6 bases). This CDR3 region has 18 residues. Germline-derived CDR1 and CDR2 are MNHEY and SVGAGI. Trimming pared 2 bases from V and 0 bases from J, leaving 14 bases between.

This clonotype was observed many times. CDR3 protein: CAIGTSGSIYEQYF. CDR3 nucleotides: TGTGCCATAGGGACTAGCGGGAGTATTTACGAGCAGTACTTC. This chain links TRBV10-3 with TRBJ2-7, with 14 bases identical to TRBD2. The V gene end was trimmed by 9 bases and the J gene end by 4 bases; junction bases not matched to a gene: 5. Germline loops: CDR1 ENHRY, CDR2 SYGVKD. The CDR3 runs to 14 residues.

This clonotype was observed a handful of times. This chain connects TRBV27 to TRBJ2-5, with a possible D match to TRBD2 (5 bases). CDR3 length: 16 amino acids. Trimming cost V 2 bases and J 4 bases, with 17 bases left between them. In germline, CDR1 is MNHEY, CDR2 SMNVEV (reference sequence). The CDR3 DNA reads TGTGCCAGCAGTTTAACGAGTGGGAGTTACGGAGAGACCCAGTACTTC. It translates to CASSLTSGSYGETQYF.

This clonotype was observed at least ten times. The chain has TRBV12-3 or TRBV12-4 and TRBJ1-1; a weak D match, TRBD1 (6 bases). Trimming shortened V by 5 bases and J by 1 base, and 11 bases separated the two germline ends. The CDR3 runs to 14 residues. The CDR3 DNA follows: TGTGCCAGCAGTGAGGGACACTCGAACACTGAAGCTTTCTTT. This translates into CASSEGHSNTEAFF.

This clonotype turned up a few times. The rearrangement links TRBV6-2 or TRBV6-3 to TRBJ1-2; D is uncertain. This CDR3 is 14 amino acids long. The V gene's germline CDR1 is MNHEY and CDR2 SVGEGT. Trimming pared 0 bases from V and 8 bases from J, leaving 13 bases between. This CDR3 is CASSYSHRLTGYTF. CDR3 in DNA: TGTGCCAGCAGTTACTCCCACCGACTCACAGGCTACACCTTC.

This rearrangement joins TRBV9 to TRBJ2-7; 9 nucleotides line up with TRBD1. Germline CDR1 reads SGDLS; CDR2 reads YYNGEE. There are 16 residues in the CDR3. V lost 5 bases to trimming and J lost 0 bases; unmatched junction nucleotides: 9. CDR3 sequence: CASREVGTGSSYEQYF. In DNA form, the CDR3 reads TGTGCCAGCAGAGAGGTGGGGACAGGGAGCTCCTACGAGCAGTACTTC.

Many counts were recorded for this clonotype. This sequence joins TRBV28 and TRBJ2-1, with 8 nucleotides matching TRBD1. This CDR3 region has 12 residues. Germline loops: CDR1 MDHEN, CDR2 SYDVKM. V dropped 9 bases and J dropped 4; count of bases not matched to a gene: 2. CDR3 nucleotide sequence: TGTGCCAGTTGGGACAGGTACAATGAGCAGTTCTTC. Amino acid sequence: CASWDRYNEQFF.

This clonotype was seen a handful of times. The chain recombines TRBV7-2 with TRBJ1-2, with no clear D. The length of the CDR3 is 15 residues. V was shortened by 5 bases and J by 9 bases, with 22 bases between the two germline ends. From germline, CDR1 is SGHTA and CDR2 FQGNSA. The CDR3 region is CASSASGPQHSSYTF. The CDR3 region has the DNA TGTGCCAGCAGCGCCTCCGGGCCACAACATTCGAGCTACACCTTC. Supplemented by reference TRBV7-2 and TRBJ1-2, the full variable domain reads GAGVSQSPSNKVTEKGKDVELRCDPISGHTALYWYRQSLGQGLEFLIYFQGNSAPDKSGLPSDRFSAERTGGSVSTLTIQRTQQEDSAVYLCASSASGPQHSSYTFGSGTRLTVV.